These T cell receptor beta chains were read from a single sample in a study of vaccination effects on CD4 cells after COVID-19. No antigen is known for these receptors. Libraries were prepared by immunoSEQ multiplex PCR; TCRdb keeps only in-frame clonotypes and omits some of them. The table lists tens of thousands of clones, roughly three quarters of them singletons. Source: CD4+ T cells from PBMCs cultured with HCoV-NL63 spike peptides, taken before COVID-19 vaccination. Receptors originate from a human donor who received a COVID-19 vaccine. The CDR3 runs from the conserved cysteine through the conserved F or W. A D gene is named only where the DNA matches it firmly. Size tells how often a clone was seen (once, few, many) or the class of an expanded clone, and some rows leave it out.

cdr3_aa cdr3_nt j_call d_call v_call clone_size
CASSVVTGNMNTEAFF TGTGCCAGCAGCGTAGTTACAGGGAACATGAACACTGAAGCTTTCTTT TRBJ1-1 NA TRBV5-6 once
CASSYRVNTEAFF TGTGCCAGTAGTTACAGGGTCAACACTGAAGCTTTCTTT TRBJ1-1 NA TRBV19 NA
CAISPGQGPYSNQPQHF TGTGCCATCAGTCCGGGACAGGGACCTTATAGCAATCAGCCCCAGCATTTT TRBJ1-5 TRBD1 TRBV10-3 few
CASSEGTGVTNEKLFF TGCGCCAGCAGCGAAGGGACAGGGGTAACTAATGAAAAACTGTTTTTT TRBJ1-4 TRBD1 TRBV5-1 NA
CASSLSRGGSKLFF TGTGCCAGCAGTTTATCCAGGGGGGGTTCAAAACTGTTTTTT TRBJ1-4 TRBD1 TRBV27 NA
CSASGAGGLTGELFF TGCAGTGCTAGTGGGGCGGGGGGGCTCACCGGGGAGCTGTTTTTT TRBJ2-2 TRBD2 TRBV20-1 NA
CASSQVAGRGDGYTF TGTGCCAGCAGCCAAGTCGCGGGGCGCGGAGATGGCTACACCTTC TRBJ1-2 NA TRBV3-1/TRBV3-2 few
CASSLGLAGEPQHF TGTGCCAGCAGCTTAGGACTCGCGGGGGAGCCCCAGCATTTT TRBJ1-5 NA TRBV7-8 NA
CASSIKAVAVGQPQHF TGTGCCAGTAGTATTAAGGCGGTAGCGGTTGGCCAGCCCCAGCATTTT TRBJ1-5 NA TRBV19 NA
CASSLPTDNEQFF TGTGCCAGCAGTTTACCCACTGACAATGAGCAGTTCTTC TRBJ2-1 NA TRBV28 NA
CASQGPVGEKLFF TGTGCCAGCCAGGGGCCGGTGGGTGAAAAACTGTTTTTT TRBJ1-4 NA TRBV3-1/TRBV3-2 NA
CASSPDRVADTQYF TGCGCCAGCAGCCCCGACAGGGTGGCAGATACGCAGTATTTT TRBJ2-3 TRBD1 TRBV5-1 NA
CASSQERVRTGELFF TGTGCCAGCAGCCAAGAAAGGGTACGCACCGGGGAGCTGTTTTTT TRBJ2-2 NA TRBV3-1/TRBV3-2 few
CASSETSYTF TGTGCCAGTAGCGAGACGAGCTACACCTTC TRBJ1-2 NA TRBV19 NA
CASSPGQGISSGNTIYF TGCGCCAGCAGCCCGGGACAGGGGATAAGCTCTGGAAACACCATATATTTT TRBJ1-3 TRBD1 TRBV5-1 few
CASSLRGGTEAFF TGTGCCAGCAGTTTGAGGGGGGGCACTGAAGCTTTCTTT TRBJ1-1 NA TRBV28 NA
CASSTPLAGHYNEQFF TGTGCCAGCAGTACTCCACTAGCGGGGCATTACAATGAGCAGTTCTTC TRBJ2-1 TRBD2 TRBV28 NA
CASSGGLNYGYTF TGTGCCAGCAGTGGGGGGCTGAACTATGGCTACACCTTC TRBJ1-2 NA TRBV6-4 NA
CASSQDQGRARETQYF TGTGCCAGCAGCCAAGATCAGGGTCGGGCCCGGGAGACCCAGTACTTC TRBJ2-5 NA TRBV3-1/TRBV3-2 NA
CASSLTSVAETQYF TGTGCCAGCAGCTTGACTAGCGTTGCTGAGACCCAGTACTTC TRBJ2-5 TRBD2 TRBV7-9 NA
CASSPFGGRVTEAFF TGTGCCAGCAGCCCGTTCGGAGGTAGGGTCACTGAAGCTTTCTTT TRBJ1-1 NA TRBV3-1/TRBV3-2 NA
CASGAPTGELFF TGTGCCAGCGGGGCCCCCACCGGGGAGCTGTTTTTT TRBJ2-2 NA TRBV12-3/TRBV12-4 few
CASSPRDRQETQYF TGTGCCAGTAGTCCCCGGGACAGGCAAGAGACCCAGTACTTC TRBJ2-5 TRBD1 TRBV19 NA
CASSLKGAWRNEQFF TGTGCCAGCAGTCTGAAGGGGGCGTGGAGGAATGAGCAGTTCTTC TRBJ2-1 TRBD1 TRBV3-1/TRBV3-2 NA
CASSSLIAGGETQYF TGCGCCAGCAGCTCCCTCATAGCGGGGGGAGAGACCCAGTACTTC TRBJ2-5 TRBD2 TRBV5-1 NA
CATGDGSSYNEQFF TGTGCCACTGGGGACGGCAGCTCCTACAATGAGCAGTTCTTC TRBJ2-1 NA TRBV10-3 NA
CATSDLGWSSYNEQFF TGTGCCACCAGTGACCTCGGATGGAGCTCCTACAATGAGCAGTTCTTC TRBJ2-1 NA TRBV24-1 NA
CASSDSVAIQPQHF TGTGCCAGCAGTGATTCGGTCGCAATTCAGCCCCAGCATTTT TRBJ1-5 NA TRBV6-1 once
CASSRGRNTGELFF TGTGCCAGCAGCCGCGGGAGGAACACCGGGGAGCTGTTTTTT TRBJ2-2 TRBD2 TRBV3-1/TRBV3-2 NA
CASSLDQGRRSPLHF TGTGCCAGCAGCCTTGATCAGGGGCGCCGTTCACCCCTCCACTTT TRBJ1-6 NA TRBV5-5 few
CASSRTSGGYNEQFF TGTGCCAGCAGCAGAACTAGCGGGGGATACAATGAGCAGTTCTTC TRBJ2-1 TRBD2 TRBV6-5 NA
CASSPRTGNTEAFF TGTGCCAGCTCACCACGGACGGGGAACACTGAAGCTTTCTTT TRBJ1-1 NA TRBV18 NA
CASSYGGLTSVGKNIQYF TGTGCCAGCAGCTACGGGGGGCTCACGAGCGTTGGCAAAAACATTCAGTACTTC TRBJ2-4 NA TRBV7-9 NA
CASSPQGSGNTIYF TGTGCCAGCTCACCACAGGGCTCCGGAAACACCATATATTTT TRBJ1-3 NA TRBV18 NA
CASSLEGNIQYF TGTGCCAGCAGCTTAGAAGGCAACATTCAGTACTTC TRBJ2-4 NA TRBV7-2 few
CASSLVSVYGYTF TGTGCCAGCAGCTTAGTGTCAGTCTATGGCTACACCTTC TRBJ1-2 NA TRBV7-2 few
CSAGQLNTEAFF TGCAGCGCTGGACAGTTGAACACTGAAGCTTTCTTT TRBJ1-1 NA TRBV29-1 NA
CASSLAGQGATEAFF TGTGCCAGCAGCTTAGCCGGACAGGGGGCCACTGAAGCTTTCTTT TRBJ1-1 TRBD1 TRBV7-6 NA
CATSRQVADTQYF TGTGCCACCAGCAGACAGGTGGCGGATACGCAGTATTTT TRBJ2-3 NA TRBV15 NA
CAWSKSGLGGNQPQHF TGTGCCTGGAGTAAGTCTGGGTTGGGGGGCAATCAGCCCCAGCATTTT TRBJ1-5 NA TRBV30 NA
CASSYLQGLENTEAFF TGTGCCAGCAGCTACCTACAGGGGTTAGAGAACACTGAAGCTTTCTTT TRBJ1-1 TRBD1 TRBV5-6 NA